The T cell receptor beta chain under discussion was sequenced for a study of blood T cell repertoires in COVID-19. Looking at the study overall: PBMCs, B-cell-depleted T cells, or T cells were the source of the cDNA or gDNA that made up the material.

This CDR3 is built from 14 residues. Germline assignment: CDR1 SGHTA and CDR2 FQGNSA. The trim removed 1 base at V and 5 bases at J, leaving 2 bases unmatched. In the authors' methods: By means of reference gene primer amplification, nucleated cell counts were estimated. Measured with immunoSEQ multiplex PCR; TCRdb has only the in-frame clones, and not every one. V and J calls and clone size are given by that table; D and trimming were obtained from the DNA. Of some 100,000 clones in the sample, roughly 91% are singletons; the top ten hold approximately 4.8%. This TCR derives from an elderly woman with active COVID-19. The chain combines TRBV7-2 with TRBJ1-1, with 9 bases that match TRBD1. The source material was peripheral blood. The CDR3 here is CASSLDRGRTEAFF. The DNA of the CDR3 is TGTGCCAGCAGCTTAGACAGGGGGCGAACTGAAGCTTTCTTT. Full variable domain (remainder filled in from reference TRBV7-2 and TRBJ1-1): GAGVSQSPSNKVTEKGKDVELRCDPISGHTALYWYRQSLGQGLEFLIYFQGNSAPDKSGLPSDRFSAERTGGSVSTLTIQRTQQEDSAVYLCASSLDRGRTEAFFGQGTRLTVV.